Listed here are 24 T cell receptor beta chains from one sample, sequenced in a study of cytomegalovirus exposure and HLA in healthy donors. The data were produced by immunoSEQ multiplex PCR, yet TCRdb's version contains in-frame clones alone and is incomplete. Of 250,000 to 350,000 clones in the sample, around 90% were seen once. The specimen sequenced was PBMCs. The receptors shown here come from a woman in her 30s in good health and CMV-seropositive.

The chain recombines TRBV4-3 with TRBJ2-7; D is uncertain. Trimming removed 1 base at V and 4 bases at J, with 8 bases between. The germline V gene has CDR1 LGHNA and CDR2 YSLEER. The CDR3 is 13 amino acids. The CDR3 here is CASSQVVGYEQYF. The DNA of the CDR3 is TGCGCCAGCAGCCAAGTAGTCGGTTACGAGCAGTACTTC.

The chain has TRBV19 and TRBJ2-1; D gene ambiguous. CDR1 is LNHDA, CDR2 SQIVND, per germline (reference sequence). The CDR3 contains 13 residues. V was pared by 3 bases and J by 8 bases, with 11 bases between. CDR3 sequence: CASSMGGFDEQFF. In nucleotides, the CDR3 is TGTGCCAGTAGTATGGGCGGCTTTGATGAGCAGTTCTTC.

CDR3 loop: CASSLAGAQETQYF. The CDR3 DNA reads as TGCGCCAGCAGCTTAGCGGGGGCCCAAGAGACCCAGTACTTC. The genes are TRBV5-1 and TRBJ2-5, with 8 nucleotides matching TRBD2. Trimming cost V 2 bases and J 1 base; bases outside gene matches: 1. Germline CDR1 is SGHRS and CDR2 is YFSETQ. CDR3 length equals 14 residues.

The V gene is TRBV6-5, the J gene TRBJ2-6, with D unresolved. Trimming removed 3 bases from V and 2 bases from J, with 8 bases in between. CDR1 and CDR2 from the germline V gene are MNHEY and SVGAGI. The CDR3 runs 15 residues. The CDR3 DNA sequence: TGTGCCAGCAGTTATCTAGGTACTGGGGCCAACGTCCTGACTTTC. Encoded protein: CASSYLGTGANVLTF.

The CDR3, as DNA: TGCGCCAGCAGTTTACTAGCGGGGTACACCGGGGAGCTGTTTTTT. Protein sequence: CASSLLAGYTGELFF. The chain recombines TRBV5-1 with TRBJ2-2; the match to TRBD2 covers 10 bases. The CDR3 extends over 15 amino acids. The germline V gene has CDR1 SGHRS and CDR2 YFSETQ. The ends lost 5 bases at V and 3 bases at J; junction bases unmatched: 4.

The chain couples TRBV27 to TRBJ1-1; TRBD1 matches 8 bases. Germline loops: CDR1 MNHEY, CDR2 SMNVEV (reference sequence). Trimming cost V 6 bases and J 4 bases; bases outside gene matches: 10. The CDR3 extends over 15 amino acids. The DNA for the CDR3 is TGTGCCAGCAGCCCCAACAGGCAGGGGGCCACTGAAGCTTTCTTT. Amino acids: CASSPNRQGATEAFF.

In DNA, the CDR3 is TGTGCCAGCTCTGAGGGAAGGTCTGAAGCTTTCTTT. This gives the protein CASSEGRSEAFF. The chain carries TRBV6-1 and TRBJ1-1; D unclear. Germline lookup yields CDR1 MNHNS and CDR2 SASEGT. The CDR3 length is 12 residues. The V end was cut by 8 bases, the J end by 6 bases, with 13 bases between.

As concerns this clone: Other nucleotide sequences from this sample produce the same CDR3. The chain uses TRBV14 and TRBJ2-7, with unresolved D. There are 11 residues in the CDR3. Per the germline V gene, CDR1 is SGHDN and CDR2 is FVKESK. V was trimmed by 2 bases and J by 4 bases, leaving 3 bases between them. The CDR3 sequence: CASSQTYEQYF. CDR3 bases: TGTGCCAGCAGCCAAACATACGAGCAGTACTTC.

The rearrangement links TRBV7-6 to TRBJ2-5, with TRBD1 matching over 10 bases. Germline V gives CDR1 SGHVS, CDR2 FNYEAQ. The V gene end was trimmed by 5 bases and the J gene end by 5 bases; junction bases not matched to a gene: 5. The CDR3 spans 14 residues. CDR3 region: CASSVGQGKETQYF. The CDR3, as DNA: TGTGCCAGCAGCGTGGGACAGGGGAAGGAGACCCAGTACTTC.

V and J are TRBV30 and TRBJ2-5; D remains unclear. Germline V gives CDR1 GTSNPN, CDR2 SVGIG (reference sequence). Trimming left V 5 bases short and J 1 base short, with 8 bases between. CDR3 size: 12 residues. The CDR3 protein is CAWVPGQETQYF. The CDR3 bases are TGTGCCTGGGTCCCGGGCCAAGAGACCCAGTACTTC. Combining the CDR3 with reference TRBV30 and TRBJ2-5 gives the whole variable domain SQTIHQWPATLVQPVGSPLSLECTVEGTSNPNLYWYRQAAGRGLQLLFYSVGIGQISSEVPQNLSASRPQDRQFILSSKKLLLSDSGFYLCAWVPGQETQYFGPGTRLLVL.

The V and J genes are TRBV25-1 and TRBJ2-2; D may match TRBD1 or TRBD2 (6 bases each). Germline V CDR1 and CDR2: MGHDK, SYGVNS. Trimming took 6 bases from V and 4 from J, leaving 21 bases between them. The CDR3 is 17 amino acids. In DNA, the CDR3 is TGTGCCAGCAGCAGTGGAGGGTTTCGACAGGCCACCGGGGAGCTGTTTTTT. It translates to CASSSGGFRQATGELFF.

The CDR3 loop reads CASQPTLNTEAFF. The DNA for the CDR3 is TGTGCCAGCCAGCCGACCCTGAACACTGAAGCTTTCTTT. This rearrangement joins TRBV7-9 to TRBJ1-1; D is undetermined. Germline assignment: CDR1 SEHNR and CDR2 FQNEAQ (reference sequence). This CDR3 spans 13 amino acids. The V and J ends lost 8 bases and 0 bases respectively, with 10 bases between them.

V usage is TRBV19 and J usage is TRBJ1-5; TRBD1 agrees at 11 bases. The CDR3 loop spans 17 amino acids. Germline loops: CDR1 LNHDA, CDR2 SQIVND (reference sequence). The J segment lost 4 bases and the V segment lost 4 bases, leaving 9 bases of the junction unmatched. CDR3 protein: CASSTRTGGNFNQPQHF. The CDR3 DNA follows: TGTGCCAGTAGTACCCGGACAGGGGGCAATTTTAATCAGCCCCAGCATTTT. Combining the CDR3 with reference TRBV19 and TRBJ1-5 gives the whole variable domain DGGITQSPKYLFRKEGQNVTLSCEQNLNHDAMYWYRQDPGQGLRLIYYSQIVNDFQKGDIAEGYSVSREKKESFPLTVTSAQKNPTAFYLCASSTRTGGNFNQPQHFGDGTRLSIL.

This sequence joins TRBV5-1 and TRBJ1-1; 7 nucleotides match TRBD1. The germline gives CDR1 SGHRS, CDR2 YFSETQ. Losses at the gene ends were 0 bases for V and 3 bases for J; bases not matched to a gene: 8. The CDR3 has 16 residues. CDR3 sequence reads: CASSLGSSTGHTEAFF. For the CDR3, the DNA is TGCGCCAGCAGCTTGGGGTCATCGACAGGGCACACTGAAGCTTTCTTT.

The chain employs TRBV7-2 and TRBJ2-1; D ambiguous. V gave up 4 bases and J gave up 6 bases, with 19 bases separating them. Germline lookup yields CDR1 SGHTA and CDR2 FQGNSA. CDR3 length equals 16 residues. The DNA for the CDR3 is TGTGCCAGCAGCTCCCAACCCGAGGTGGTAGGCAATGAGCAGTTCTTC. The encoded protein is CASSSQPEVVGNEQFF.

The chain has TRBV5-1 and TRBJ2-5; perhaps TRBD1 as D (6 bases). Germline V gene sequence: CDR1 SGHRS, CDR2 YFSETQ. Trimming shortened V by 0 bases and J by 4 bases, and 13 bases separated the two germline ends. The CDR3 is made up of 15 amino acids. CDR3 residues: CASSLGMGAGETQYF. The CDR3 DNA reads TGCGCCAGCAGCTTGGGAATGGGGGCGGGAGAGACCCAGTACTTC.

The CDR3 coding sequence is TGTGCCAGCAGGGGTGGGGGTCGGAACTATGGCTACACCTTC. Translation: CASRGGGRNYGYTF. V is TRBV28 and J is TRBJ1-2; D possibly corresponds to TRBD1 (5 bases). V lost 6 bases and J 2 bases, leaving 13 bases between the germline ends. CDR1 is MDHEN, CDR2 SYDVKM, per germline. The CDR3 length is 14 residues.

This clone occurred once. The chain uses TRBV6-5 and TRBJ1-1; 8 bases are shared with TRBD1. With 4 bases clipped from V and 1 base from J, the junction kept 2 bases outside the gene matches. Germline V gives CDR1 MNHEY, CDR2 SVGAGI. This CDR3 comprises 14 residues. CDR3 residues: CASSLGQENTEAFF. The CDR3 DNA sequence: TGTGCCAGCAGTTTGGGACAGGAGAACACTGAAGCTTTCTTT.

The chain employs TRBV4-2 and TRBJ2-1, with 9 bases aligning to TRBD2. CDR3 length: 16 residues. V lost 0 bases, J lost 10 bases, and 10 bases stayed unmatched. From germline, CDR1 is LGHNA and CDR2 YNFKEQ. Here the CDR3 reads CASSQDGVAGVREQFF. Written as DNA, the CDR3 is TGTGCCAGCAGCCAAGATGGGGTAGCGGGGGTCCGCGAGCAGTTCTTC.

The rearrangement joins TRBV7-6 to TRBJ2-1; D is perhaps TRBD1 (5 bases). CDR3 length: 13 amino acids. Germline V gene data show CDR1 as SGHVS and CDR2 as FNYEAQ. Trimming took off 5 bases at V and 8 bases at J, with 13 bases between the two ends. Written as DNA, the CDR3 is TGTGCCAGCAGCCTTAGCAGGGTCTATGAGCAGTTCTTC. Translation: CASSLSRVYEQFF.

This clone was counted a single time. The V gene is TRBV19, the J gene TRBJ2-7; TRBD2 aligns across 11 bases. Germline lookup yields CDR1 LNHDA and CDR2 SQIVND (reference sequence). This CDR3 region has 21 residues. J lost 5 bases, V lost 3 bases, and 24 bases had no gene match. Here the CDR3 DNA reads TGTGCCAGTAGTATCCGGGGGGAGACTAGCGGGACAAGTAGGAGGTTCCACGAGCAGTACTTC. Translating gives CASSIRGETSGTSRRFHEQYF.

This sequence joins TRBV6-5 and TRBJ1-1, with unresolved D. Trimming cost V 0 bases and J 0 bases, with 11 bases left between them. Per the germline V gene, CDR1 is MNHEY and CDR2 is SVGAGI. CDR3 size: 16 residues. CDR3 region: CASSYSLPPLNTEAFF. The CDR3, as DNA: TGTGCCAGCAGTTACTCGCTCCCCCCCTTGAACACTGAAGCTTTCTTT.

This chain uses TRBV7-2 with TRBJ2-7; D is unresolved. The CDR3 has 14 amino acids. V was clipped by 1 base and J by 1 base, with 8 bases between them. Germline CDR1 is SGHTA and CDR2 is FQGNSA. CDR3 residues: CASSLDWASYEQYF. The DNA for the CDR3 is TGTGCCAGCAGCTTAGACTGGGCTTCCTACGAGCAGTACTTC.

In this sample, this clone turned up a few times. This sequence joins TRBV9 and TRBJ1-1; no clear D. Trimming took 1 base from V and 2 from J, leaving 9 bases between them. The CDR3 runs to 14 residues. CDR1 is SGDLS and CDR2 is YYNGEE in the germline V gene. For the CDR3, the DNA is TGTGCCAGCAGCGTAAAGACGGTCAACACTGAAGCTTTCTTT. It is translated as CASSVKTVNTEAFF.